This T cell receptor beta chain stems from a study of Graves' ophthalmopathy and Graves' hyperthyroidism. Points from the study as a whole: The 13-signature model separated ophthalmopathy from stable hyperthyroidism at almost 90% sensitivity and almost 83% specificity.

The study amplified TCR beta CDR3 regions using RNA transcripts. HTBI primers were used in a first-round RT-PCR, which preceded a second-round multiplex PCR. TCRdb ran MiXCR on the multiplex PCR reads and lists one entry per CDR3 protein. The profile covers hundreds of thousands of distinct CDR3 sequences, with roughly 41% appearing a single time and 3% to 3.5% taken by the ten largest. In the case of this clonotype: Its antigen is as yet unknown.

This receptor was obtained from an adult man with Graves' ophthalmopathy. Sample: peripheral blood.

CDR3 sequence (DNA): TGTGCCAGCTCATCGGACGGGGATGCCGAGCAGTACTTC. Translating gives CASSSDGDAEQYF. The rearrangement links TRBV2 to TRBJ2-7; maybe TRBD2 (5 bases). Per germline, CDR1 SNHLY and CDR2 FYNNEI. The CDR3 loop spans 13 amino acids. V lost 8 bases and J 6 bases, leaving 17 bases between the germline ends.